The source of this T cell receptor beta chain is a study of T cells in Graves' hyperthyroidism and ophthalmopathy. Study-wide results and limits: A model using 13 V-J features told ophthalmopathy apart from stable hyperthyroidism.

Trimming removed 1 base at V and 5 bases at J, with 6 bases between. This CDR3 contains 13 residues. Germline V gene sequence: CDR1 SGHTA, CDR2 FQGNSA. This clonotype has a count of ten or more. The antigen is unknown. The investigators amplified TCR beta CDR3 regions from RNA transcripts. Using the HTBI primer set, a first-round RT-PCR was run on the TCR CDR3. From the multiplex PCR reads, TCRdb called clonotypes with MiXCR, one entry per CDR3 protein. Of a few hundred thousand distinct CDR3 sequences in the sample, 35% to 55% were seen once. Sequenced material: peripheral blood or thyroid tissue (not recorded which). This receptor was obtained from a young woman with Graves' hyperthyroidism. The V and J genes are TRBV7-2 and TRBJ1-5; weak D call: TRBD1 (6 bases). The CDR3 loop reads CASSLEGDQPQHF. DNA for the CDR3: TGTGCCAGCAGCTTAGAGGGGGATCAGCCCCAGCATTTT.